The present entry profiles one T cell receptor (beta chain) with its context. Its antigen remains unknown. These data belong to a study of T cells in Graves' hyperthyroidism and ophthalmopathy. Study-level findings and limits: In the blood, most expanded thyroid clonotypes above 0.001 appeared as well.

Amplified TCR beta CDR3 regions derived from RNA transcripts. First-round RT-PCR of the TCR CDR3 relied on the HTBI primer set. One entry per CDR3 protein, called by TCRdb with MiXCR from the multiplex PCR reads. The sample has over 500,000 distinct CDR3 sequences; 35% to 50% are singletons. The TCR sequence derives from an adult woman with Graves' disease, either hyperthyroidism or ophthalmopathy (not recorded which). Sample: peripheral blood or thyroid tissue (not recorded which).

CDR3 nucleotide sequence: TGTGCCAGCAGCTTAGGACAACCTCGGCAAGTACTCTACGAGCAGTACTTC. Its translation: CASSLGQPRQVLYEQYF. The rearrangement links TRBV7-9 to TRBJ2-7; D not resolved. Between the trimmed V and J ends, which lost 1 base and 3 bases, there was a span of 19 bases. CDR1 SEHNR and CDR2 FQNEAQ come from the germline V gene (reference sequence). This CDR3 has 17 residues. Using reference TRBV7-9 and TRBJ2-7 for the parts outside the CDR3, the full variable domain is DTGVSQNPRHKITKRGQNVTFRCDPISEHNRLYWYRQTLGQGPEFLTYFQNEAQLEKSRLLSDRFSAERPKGSFSTLEIQRTEQGDSAMYLCASSLGQPRQVLYEQYFGPGTRLTVT.